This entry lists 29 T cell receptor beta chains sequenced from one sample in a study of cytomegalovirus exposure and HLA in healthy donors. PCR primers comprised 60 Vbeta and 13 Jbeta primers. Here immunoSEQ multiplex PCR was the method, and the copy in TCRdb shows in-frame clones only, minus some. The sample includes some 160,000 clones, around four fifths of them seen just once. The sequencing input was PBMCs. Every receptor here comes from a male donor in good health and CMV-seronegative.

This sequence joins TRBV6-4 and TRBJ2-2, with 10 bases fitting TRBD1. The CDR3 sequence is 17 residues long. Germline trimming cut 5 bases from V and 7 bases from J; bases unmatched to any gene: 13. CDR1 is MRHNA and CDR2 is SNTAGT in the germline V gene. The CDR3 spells CASSLSDRGTGIGELFF. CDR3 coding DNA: TGTGCCAGCAGTCTATCGGACAGGGGGACAGGTATCGGGGAGCTGTTTTTT.

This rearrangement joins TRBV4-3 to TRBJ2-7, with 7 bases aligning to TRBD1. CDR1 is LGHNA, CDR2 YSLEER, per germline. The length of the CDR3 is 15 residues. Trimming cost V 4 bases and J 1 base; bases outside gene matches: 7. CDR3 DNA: TGCGCCAGCAGCCGATACCGGGACAGTTCCTACGAGCAGTACTTC. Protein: CASSRYRDSSYEQYF.

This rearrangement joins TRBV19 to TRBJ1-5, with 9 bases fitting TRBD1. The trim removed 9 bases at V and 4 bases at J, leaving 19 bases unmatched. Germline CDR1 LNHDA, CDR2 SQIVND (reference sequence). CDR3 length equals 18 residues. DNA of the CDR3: TGTGCCAGCCGCGGACAGGGGCGTCCTATCAGTGGTAATCAGCCCCAGCATTTT. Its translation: CASRGQGRPISGNQPQHF.

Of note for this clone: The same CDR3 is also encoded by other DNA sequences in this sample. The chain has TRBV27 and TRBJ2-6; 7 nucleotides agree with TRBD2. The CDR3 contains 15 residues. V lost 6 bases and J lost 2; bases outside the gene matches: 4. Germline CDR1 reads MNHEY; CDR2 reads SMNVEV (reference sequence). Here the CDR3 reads CASRPGGAGANVLTF. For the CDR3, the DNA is TGTGCCAGCAGACCTGGGGGGGCTGGGGCCAACGTCCTGACTTTC.

CDR3 in DNA: TGTGCCAGCAGCTTAGTCTATAATGAAAAACTGTTTTTT. Translation gives CASSLVYNEKLFF. The rearrangement links TRBV7-2 to TRBJ1-4; no clear D. V lost 1 base, J lost 4 bases, and 4 bases lay in between. This CDR3 contains 13 residues. Germline values: CDR1 SGHTA, CDR2 FQGNSA.

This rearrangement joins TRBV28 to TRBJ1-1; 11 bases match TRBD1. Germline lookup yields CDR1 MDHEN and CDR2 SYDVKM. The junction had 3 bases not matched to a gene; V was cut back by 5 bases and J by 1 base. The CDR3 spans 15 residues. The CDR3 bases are TGTGCCAGCAGTCGGACAGGGGGCGGGAACACTGAAGCTTTCTTT. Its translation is CASSRTGGGNTEAFF.

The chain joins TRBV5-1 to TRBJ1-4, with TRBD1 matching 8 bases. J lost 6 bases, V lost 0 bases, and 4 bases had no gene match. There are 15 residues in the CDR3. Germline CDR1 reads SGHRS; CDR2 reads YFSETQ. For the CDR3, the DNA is TGCGCCAGCAGCTTGGGCGGGACAGGAGATGAAAAACTGTTTTTT. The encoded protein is CASSLGGTGDEKLFF.

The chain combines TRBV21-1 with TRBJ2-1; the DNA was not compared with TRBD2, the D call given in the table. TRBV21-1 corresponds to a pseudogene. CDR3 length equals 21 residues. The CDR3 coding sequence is TGTGCCAGCAGCAAAGAGCGGGCGGGGGGGACTAGCGGGATGCTTCAGGGGGAGCAGTTCTTC. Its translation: CASSKERAGGTSGMLQGEQFF.

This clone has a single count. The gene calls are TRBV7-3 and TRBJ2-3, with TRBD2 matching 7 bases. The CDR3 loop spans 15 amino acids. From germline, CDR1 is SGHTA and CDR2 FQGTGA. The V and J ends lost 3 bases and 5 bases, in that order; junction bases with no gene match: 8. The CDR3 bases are TGTGCCAGCAGCTTCAACGGGGGGTTTGGAGATACGCAGTATTTT. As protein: CASSFNGGFGDTQYF.

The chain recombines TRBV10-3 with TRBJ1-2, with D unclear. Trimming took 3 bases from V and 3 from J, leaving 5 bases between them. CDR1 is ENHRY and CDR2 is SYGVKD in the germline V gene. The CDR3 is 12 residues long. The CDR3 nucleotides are TGTGCCATCAGTGAAGAGGACTATGGCTACACCTTC. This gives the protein CAISEEDYGYTF.

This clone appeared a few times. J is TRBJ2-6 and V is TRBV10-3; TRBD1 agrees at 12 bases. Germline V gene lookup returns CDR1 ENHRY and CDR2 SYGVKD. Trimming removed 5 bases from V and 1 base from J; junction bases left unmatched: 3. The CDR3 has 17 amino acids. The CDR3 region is CAISPGQGASGANVLTF. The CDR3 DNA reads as TGTGCCATCAGTCCGGGACAGGGGGCGTCTGGGGCCAACGTCCTGACTTTC.

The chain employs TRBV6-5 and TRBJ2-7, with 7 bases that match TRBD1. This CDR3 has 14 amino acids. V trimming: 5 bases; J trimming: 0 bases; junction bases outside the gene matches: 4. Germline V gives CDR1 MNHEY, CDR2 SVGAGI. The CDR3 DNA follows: TGTGCCAGCAGTGCGACAGGGAGCTCCTACGAGCAGTACTTC. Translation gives CASSATGSSYEQYF.

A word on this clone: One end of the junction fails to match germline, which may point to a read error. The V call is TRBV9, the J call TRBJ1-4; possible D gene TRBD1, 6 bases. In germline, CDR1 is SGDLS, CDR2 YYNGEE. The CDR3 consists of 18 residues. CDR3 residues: CASNVGGWGGLKNEKLFF. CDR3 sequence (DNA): TGTGCCAGCAACGTAGGGGGATGGGGGGGACTGAAGAATGAAAAACTGTTTTTT.

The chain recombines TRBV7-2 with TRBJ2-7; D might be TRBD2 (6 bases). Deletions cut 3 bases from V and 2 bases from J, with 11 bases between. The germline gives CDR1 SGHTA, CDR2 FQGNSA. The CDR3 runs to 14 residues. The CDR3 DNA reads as TGTGCCAGCAGCTTGCGTCCGGGGGCCTACGAGCAGTACTTC. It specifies CASSLRPGAYEQYF.

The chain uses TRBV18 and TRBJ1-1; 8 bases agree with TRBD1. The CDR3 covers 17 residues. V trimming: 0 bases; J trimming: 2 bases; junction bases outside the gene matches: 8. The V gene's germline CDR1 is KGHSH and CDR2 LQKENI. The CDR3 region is CASSPPVAGGQNTEAFF. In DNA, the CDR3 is TGTGCCAGCTCACCACCGGTAGCAGGGGGCCAAAACACTGAAGCTTTCTTT.

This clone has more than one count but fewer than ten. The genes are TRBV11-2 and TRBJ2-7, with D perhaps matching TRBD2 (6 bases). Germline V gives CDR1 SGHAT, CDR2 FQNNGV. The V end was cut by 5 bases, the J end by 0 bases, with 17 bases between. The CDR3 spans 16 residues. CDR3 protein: CASSPLKRASSYEQYF. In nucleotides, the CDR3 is TGTGCCAGCAGCCCACTGAAGCGGGCAAGCTCCTACGAGCAGTACTTC.

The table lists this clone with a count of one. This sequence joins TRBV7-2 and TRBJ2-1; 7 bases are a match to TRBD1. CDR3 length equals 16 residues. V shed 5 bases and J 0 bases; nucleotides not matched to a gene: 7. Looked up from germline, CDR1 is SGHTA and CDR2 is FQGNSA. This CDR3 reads CASSLSRDSSYNEQFF. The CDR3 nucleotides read TGTGCCAGCAGCCTGTCTAGGGACAGCTCCTACAATGAGCAGTTCTTC.

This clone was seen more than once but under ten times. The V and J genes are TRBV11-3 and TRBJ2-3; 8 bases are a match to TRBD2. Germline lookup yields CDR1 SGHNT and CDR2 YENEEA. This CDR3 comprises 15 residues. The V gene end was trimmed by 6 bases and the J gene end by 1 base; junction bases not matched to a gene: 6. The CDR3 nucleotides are TGTGCCAGCAGTCGTAGCGGGGTACGCACAGATACGCAGTATTTT. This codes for CASSRSGVRTDTQYF.

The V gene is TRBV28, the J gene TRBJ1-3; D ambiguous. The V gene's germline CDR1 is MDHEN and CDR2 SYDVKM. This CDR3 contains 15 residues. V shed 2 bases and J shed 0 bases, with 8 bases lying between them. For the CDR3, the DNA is TGTGCCAGCAGTTTAGGTCGAGGCTCTGGAAACACCATATATTTT. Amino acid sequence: CASSLGRGSGNTIYF.

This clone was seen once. CDR3 DNA: TGTGCCAGCAGCTACAGGGGGGAAACTGAAGCTTTCTTT. Its translation is CASSYRGETEAFF. This chain joins TRBV27 and TRBJ1-1; 8 nucleotides agree with TRBD1. After removal of 6 bases from V and 5 bases from J, the junction contained 5 bases not matched to a gene. Germline CDR1 reads MNHEY; CDR2 reads SMNVEV (reference sequence). The CDR3 consists of 13 residues.

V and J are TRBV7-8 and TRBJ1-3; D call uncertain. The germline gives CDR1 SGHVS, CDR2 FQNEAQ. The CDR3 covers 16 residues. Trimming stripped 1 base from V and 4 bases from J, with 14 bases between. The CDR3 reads CASSLGEFVRGNTIYF. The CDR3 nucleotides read TGTGCCAGCAGCTTAGGGGAGTTCGTTAGAGGAAACACCATATATTTT.

The CDR3 sequence is CASSLVGSGGSFKTQYF. Here the CDR3 DNA reads TGTGCCAGCAGCTTAGTAGGTAGCGGGGGATCCTTTAAGACCCAGTACTTC. The chain uses TRBV7-6 and TRBJ2-5; 9 bases map to TRBD2. V lost 1 base and J lost 6; bases outside the gene matches: 12. The length of the CDR3 is 17 residues. Germline V gene sequence: CDR1 SGHVS, CDR2 FNYEAQ.

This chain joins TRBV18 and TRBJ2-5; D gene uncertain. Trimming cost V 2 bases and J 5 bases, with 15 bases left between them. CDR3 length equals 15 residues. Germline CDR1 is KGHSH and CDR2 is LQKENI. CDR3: CASSPVAGLFETQYF. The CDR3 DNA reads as TGTGCCAGCTCACCAGTTGCAGGCTTATTTGAGACCCAGTACTTC.

The CDR3 region is CASSLAGSAGVNTIYF. The CDR3 bases are TGCGCCAGCAGCTTGGCCGGTTCGGCGGGGGTAAACACCATATATTTT. J is TRBJ1-3 and V is TRBV5-1; the D gene is possibly TRBD1 (5 bases). V lost 0 bases, J lost 6 bases, and 16 bases lay in between. This CDR3 has 16 amino acids. CDR1 and CDR2 (germline): SGHRS, YFSETQ.

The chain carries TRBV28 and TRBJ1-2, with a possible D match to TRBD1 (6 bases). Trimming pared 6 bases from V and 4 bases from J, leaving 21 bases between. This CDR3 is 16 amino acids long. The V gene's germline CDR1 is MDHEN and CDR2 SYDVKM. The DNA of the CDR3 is TGTGCCAGCAGCCTACACAACTACAGGGAGGGCTATGGCTACACCTTC. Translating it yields CASSLHNYREGYGYTF.

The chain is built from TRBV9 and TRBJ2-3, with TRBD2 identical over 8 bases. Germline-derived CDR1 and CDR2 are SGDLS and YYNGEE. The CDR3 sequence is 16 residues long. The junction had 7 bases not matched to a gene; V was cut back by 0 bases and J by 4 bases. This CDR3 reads CASSVEGGGLSDTQYF. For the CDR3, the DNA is TGTGCCAGCAGCGTAGAGGGCGGGGGGTTATCAGATACGCAGTATTTT.

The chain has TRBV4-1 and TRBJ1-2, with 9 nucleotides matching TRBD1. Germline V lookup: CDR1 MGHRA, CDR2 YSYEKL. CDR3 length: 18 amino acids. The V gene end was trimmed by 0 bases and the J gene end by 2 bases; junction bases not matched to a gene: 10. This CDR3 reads CASSQEHSGTGKNYGYTF. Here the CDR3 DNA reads TGCGCCAGCAGCCAAGAACATTCCGGGACAGGGAAAAACTATGGCTACACCTTC.

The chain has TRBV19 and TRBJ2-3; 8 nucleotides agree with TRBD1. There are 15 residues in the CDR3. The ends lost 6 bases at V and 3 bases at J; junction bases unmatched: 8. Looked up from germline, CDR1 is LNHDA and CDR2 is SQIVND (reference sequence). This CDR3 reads CASSSQGDATDTQYF. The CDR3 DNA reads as TGTGCCAGTAGCTCACAGGGGGATGCAACAGATACGCAGTATTTT.

CDR3 bases: TGTGCCAGCAGCTTATCAGGGGACGCTGAAGCTTTCTTT. Protein product: CASSLSGDAEAFF. The V gene is TRBV7-9, the J gene TRBJ1-1; D might be TRBD1 (6 bases). The germline V gene encodes CDR1 SEHNR and CDR2 FQNEAQ (reference sequence). This CDR3 region has 13 residues. V dropped 2 bases and J dropped 6 bases, with 10 bases sitting between them. The full variable domain, completed using reference TRBV7-9 and TRBJ1-1, is DTGVSQNPRHKITKRGQNVTFRCDPISEHNRLYWYRQTLGQGPEFLTYFQNEAQLEKSRLLSDRFSAERPKGSFSTLEIQRTEQGDSAMYLCASSLSGDAEAFFGQGTRLTVV.